Each of the 21 T cell receptor beta chains below was sequenced from the same sample in a study of T cells in Graves' hyperthyroidism and ophthalmopathy. TCR beta CDR3 regions were amplified from RNA transcripts. With the HTBI primer set, the TCR CDR3 went through a first round of RT-PCR. TCRdb re-called the multiplex PCR reads with MiXCR, one entry per CDR3 protein. This table holds about 350,000 distinct CDR3 sequences, 17% found once. The sequenced sample consisted of blood. The receptors here all came from a woman aged 30 to 39 with Graves' hyperthyroidism that later progressed to Graves' ophthalmopathy.

This clonotype showed up just a few times. The V call is TRBV12-3 or TRBV12-4, the J call TRBJ2-1; no clear D gene. Trimming removed 6 bases at V and 8 bases at J, with 8 bases between. The CDR3 covers 11 residues. Here the CDR3 reads CASSLEDEQFF. DNA for the CDR3: TGTGCCAGCAGCCTCGAGGATGAGCAGTTCTTC.

The sample holds many counts of this clonotype. This sequence joins TRBV29-1 and TRBJ2-3, with TRBD2 as a possible D gene (6 bases). The V gene's germline CDR1 is SQVTM and CDR2 ANQGSEA. The CDR3 has 16 residues. Between the trimmed V and J ends, which lost 0 bases and 2 bases, there was a span of 15 bases. The CDR3 DNA reads TGCAGCGTTGAAGATCAGCTCGGCGGGAACACAGATACGCAGTATTTT. It translates to CSVEDQLGGNTDTQYF.

This clonotype was seen repeatedly, ten times or more. The chain uses TRBV29-1 and TRBJ2-3; D possibly corresponds to TRBD1 (7 bases). The CDR3 sequence is 13 residues long. The germline gives CDR1 SQVTM, CDR2 ANQGSEA. V lost 7 bases and J 4 bases, leaving 15 bases between the germline ends. The CDR3 here is CSEETRGADTQYF. The CDR3 DNA sequence: TGCAGCGAAGAGACCAGGGGGGCAGATACGCAGTATTTT.

This clonotype has only a few counts. The chain joins TRBV12-3 or TRBV12-4 to TRBJ2-1; the D is unclear. The CDR3 has 11 residues. The V gene lost 4 bases and the J gene lost 8 bases, with 6 bases spanning the gap. The chain's CDR3 is CASSYSHEQFF. The CDR3 DNA sequence: TGTGCCAGCAGTTATAGCCATGAGCAGTTCTTC.

The V call is TRBV15, the J call TRBJ2-2, with D tentatively TRBD1 or TRBD2 (5 bases each). The CDR3 totals 15 residues. Germline CDR1 LNHNV, CDR2 YYDKDF (reference sequence). V lost 0 bases and J 7 bases, leaving 12 bases between the germline ends. The CDR3 nucleotides are TGTGCCACCAGCAGAGAAGAGGGGAAGGGCGGGGAGCTGTTTTTT. Translation: CATSREEGKGGELFF.

This chain joins TRBV7-8 and TRBJ2-7; D perhaps matches TRBD1 (6 bases). Deletions cut 6 bases from V and 2 bases from J, with 14 bases between. Germline values: CDR1 SGHVS, CDR2 FQNEAQ. CDR3 size: 14 residues. CDR3 bases: TGTGCCAGCAGGGAGAGGGGGTCACCCTACGAGCAGTACTTC. This codes for CASRERGSPYEQYF.

This clonotype was seen repeatedly, ten times or more. This chain joins TRBV19 and TRBJ1-1; 11 positions agree with TRBD1. The CDR3 sequence is 15 residues long. V lost 6 bases, J lost 4 bases, and 7 bases stayed unmatched. Per germline, CDR1 LNHDA and CDR2 SQIVND (reference sequence). CDR3 bases: TGTGCCAGTAGGGACGGACAGGGGGCTCCCACTGAAGCTTTCTTT. It is translated as CASRDGQGAPTEAFF.

To note about this clonotype: This may arise from a read error, as a much more abundant clone is one base away. The chain carries TRBV3-1 and TRBJ2-4, with D possibly being TRBD1 or TRBD2 (5 bases each). The J call may not be correct, given that the DNA end is closer to TRBJ2-1. The germline CDR1 and CDR2 sequences are LGHDT and YNNKEL (reference sequence). The CDR3 spans 14 residues. The CDR3 DNA reads as TGTGCCAGCAGCCAAGGGGTGGGGGTATTAGATCAGTTCTTC. This sequence encodes CASSQGVGVLDQFF.

This clonotype was counted at least ten times. The chain carries TRBV20-1 and TRBJ1-1; TRBD1 matches 9 bases. The trim removed 5 bases at V and 11 bases at J, leaving 9 bases unmatched. CDR1 DFQATT and CDR2 SNEGSKA come from the germline V gene (reference sequence). CDR3 length: 12 residues. Here the CDR3 reads CSADRDRAFAFF. The CDR3 DNA reads as TGCAGTGCTGACCGGGACAGGGCCTTCGCTTTCTTT.

The J gene is TRBJ1-1, the V gene TRBV4-1; D gene uncertain. V gave up 1 base and J gave up 14 bases, with 20 bases separating them. This CDR3 has 14 residues. Germline assignment: CDR1 MGHRA and CDR2 YSYEKL. Here the CDR3 DNA reads TGCGCCAGCAGCCAAGTTGGTGATATACAAGTAGAGTTCTTT. This codes for CASSQVGDIQVEFF.

The V gene is TRBV5-8, the J gene TRBJ2-3, with D unresolved. V shed 1 base and J shed 2 bases, with 8 bases lying between them. Germline V gene data show CDR1 as SGHTS and CDR2 as YDEGEE. The CDR3 has 14 residues. CDR3 nucleotide sequence: TGTGCCAGCAGCTTGTCCCAGAACACAGATACGCAGTATTTT. Protein product: CASSLSQNTDTQYF. The full variable domain, rest sourced from reference TRBV5-8 and TRBJ2-3, is EAGVTQSPTHLIKTRGQQATLRCSPISGHTSVYWYQQALGLGLQFLLWYDEGEERNRGNFPPRFSGRQFPNYSSELNVNALELEDSALYLCASSLSQNTDTQYFGPGTRLTVL.

In this sample, this clonotype turned up many times. The rearrangement joins TRBV2 to TRBJ1-1; TRBD1 agrees at 8 bases. The germline V gene encodes CDR1 SNHLY and CDR2 FYNNEI. This CDR3 is 14 amino acids long. The J segment lost 5 bases and the V segment lost 4 bases, leaving 6 bases of the junction unmatched. CDR3: CASSAGTGWTEAFF. The CDR3 DNA is TGTGCCAGCAGTGCGGGGACAGGTTGGACTGAAGCTTTCTTT. Full variable domain (remainder filled in from reference TRBV2 and TRBJ1-1): EPEVTQTPSHQVTQMGQEVILRCVPISNHLYFYWYRQILGQKVEFLVSFYNNEISEKSEIFDDQFSVERPDGSNFTLKIRSTKLEDSAMYFCASSAGTGWTEAFFGQGTRLTVV.

The V call is TRBV4-1, the J call TRBJ1-6; D is possibly TRBD1 (5 bases). Trimming took off 4 bases at V and 7 bases at J, with 14 bases between the two ends. The CDR3 is 15 residues long. CDR1 is MGHRA and CDR2 is YSYEKL in the germline V gene. CDR3: CASSRSRAYNSPLHF. The CDR3 bases are TGCGCCAGCAGCCGATCCAGGGCTTACAATTCACCCCTCCACTTT.

A remark on this clonotype: Mismatch with germline at one junction end may stem from a read error. The CDR3, as DNA: TGCAGTGCTAGAGATTGGAGCACCGGGGACCTGTTTTTT. It codes for CSARDWSTGDLFF. The chain joins TRBV20-1 to TRBJ2-2, with D perhaps TRBD1 or TRBD2 (5 bases each). In germline, CDR1 is DFQATT, CDR2 SNEGSKA (reference sequence). This CDR3 contains 13 residues.

This clonotype was counted a single time. The V call is TRBV6-1, the J call TRBJ2-6; D uncertain. In germline, CDR1 is MNHNS, CDR2 SASEGT. The CDR3 is made up of 17 amino acids. Deletions cut 10 bases from V and 0 bases from J, with 19 bases between. The DNA of the CDR3 is TGTGCCATCCTACTTACCCAGGACCTCTCTGGGGCCAACGTCCTGACTTTC. Protein sequence: CAILLTQDLSGANVLTF.

This clonotype was observed once. A read error may be the cause here, since a much bigger clone is one base away. The V and J genes are TRBV6-1 and TRBJ2-1, with D possibly being TRBD2 (6 bases). The DNA end is more similar to TRBJ2-7, so the J call may be wrong. Looked up from germline, CDR1 is MNHNS and CDR2 is SASEGT. There are 15 residues in the CDR3. The CDR3, as DNA: TGTGCCAGCAGTGAAGGGGACTGGTCCTACAATGAGCAGTACTTC. Translation gives CASSEGDWSYNEQYF.

This clonotype was seen only a few times. The chain is built from TRBV7-9 and TRBJ1-1, with D unresolved. CDR1 and CDR2 from the germline V gene are SEHNR and FQNEAQ (reference sequence). The ends were cut back, 5 bases at V and 2 bases at J, with 12 bases in the middle. This CDR3 region has 14 residues. The DNA of the CDR3 is TGTGCCAGCAGCCGCATGAATCAAAACACTGAAGCTTTCTTT. Translated, it gives CASSRMNQNTEAFF.

The chain employs TRBV20-1 and TRBJ2-7, with D tentatively TRBD1 (6 bases). CDR3 length: 13 residues. V lost 8 bases to trimming and J lost 3 bases, with 17 bases between them. In germline, CDR1 is DFQATT, CDR2 SNEGSKA (reference sequence). In DNA form, the CDR3 reads TGCAGTATCGCAGGACAGTCCCTCTACGAGCAGTACTTC. Amino acids: CSIAGQSLYEQYF.

The table lists this clonotype with many counts. V and J are TRBV6-1 and TRBJ1-1, with D possibly being TRBD1 (6 bases). V was pared by 6 bases and J by 0 bases, with 14 bases between. The CDR3 length is 15 residues. CDR1 is MNHNS, CDR2 SASEGT, per germline. In DNA form, the CDR3 reads TGTGCCAGCAGGTCGACAGGACTCATGAACACTGAAGCTTTCTTT. It specifies CASRSTGLMNTEAFF.

The gene calls are TRBV20-1 and TRBJ2-7; D may be TRBD2 (6 bases). The V end was cut by 1 base, the J end by 0 bases, with 13 bases between. Germline CDR1 and CDR2: DFQATT and SNEGSKA (reference sequence). The length of the CDR3 is 15 residues. In nucleotides, the CDR3 is TGCAGTGCTAGAGGGGGACTCCTGAGCTCCTACGAGCAGTACTTC. It codes for CSARGGLLSSYEQYF.

This chain connects TRBV24-1 to TRBJ1-5; D ambiguous. The CDR3 loop spans 14 amino acids. The V end lost 1 base, the J end lost 2 bases, and 5 bases lay between the germline ends. CDR1 and CDR2 from the germline V gene are KGHDR and SFDVKD. CDR3 DNA: TGTGCCACCAGTGATTTTCAACGCAATCAGCCCCAGCATTTT. It codes for CATSDFQRNQPQHF.